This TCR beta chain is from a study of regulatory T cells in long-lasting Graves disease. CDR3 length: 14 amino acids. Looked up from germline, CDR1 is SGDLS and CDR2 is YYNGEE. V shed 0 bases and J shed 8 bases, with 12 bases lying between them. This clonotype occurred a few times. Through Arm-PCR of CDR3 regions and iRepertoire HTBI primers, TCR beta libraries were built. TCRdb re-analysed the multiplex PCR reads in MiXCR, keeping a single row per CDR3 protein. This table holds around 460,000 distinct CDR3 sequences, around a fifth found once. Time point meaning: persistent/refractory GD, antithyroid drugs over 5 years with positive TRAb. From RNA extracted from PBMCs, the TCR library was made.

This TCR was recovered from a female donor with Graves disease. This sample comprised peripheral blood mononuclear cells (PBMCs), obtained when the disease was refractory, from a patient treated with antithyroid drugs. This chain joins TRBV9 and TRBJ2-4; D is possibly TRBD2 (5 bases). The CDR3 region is CASSVGRERDIQYF. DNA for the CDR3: TGTGCCAGCAGCGTAGGTCGGGAACGAGACATTCAGTACTTC.